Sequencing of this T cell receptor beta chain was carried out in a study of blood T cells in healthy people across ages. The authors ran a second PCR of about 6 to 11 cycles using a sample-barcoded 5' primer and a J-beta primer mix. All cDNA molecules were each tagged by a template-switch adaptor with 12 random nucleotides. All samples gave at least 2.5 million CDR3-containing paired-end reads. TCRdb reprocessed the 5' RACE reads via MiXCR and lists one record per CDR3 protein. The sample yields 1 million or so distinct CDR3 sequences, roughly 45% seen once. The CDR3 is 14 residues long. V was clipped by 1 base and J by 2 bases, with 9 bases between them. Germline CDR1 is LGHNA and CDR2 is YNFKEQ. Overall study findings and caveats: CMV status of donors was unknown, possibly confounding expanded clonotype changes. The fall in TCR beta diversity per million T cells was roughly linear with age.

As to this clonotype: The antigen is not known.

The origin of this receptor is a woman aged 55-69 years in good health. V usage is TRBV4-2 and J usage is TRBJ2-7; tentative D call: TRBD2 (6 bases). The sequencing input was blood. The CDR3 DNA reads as TGTGCCAGCAGCCAAGCCGGGGAGGCCTACGAGCAGTACTTC. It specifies CASSQAGEAYEQYF.